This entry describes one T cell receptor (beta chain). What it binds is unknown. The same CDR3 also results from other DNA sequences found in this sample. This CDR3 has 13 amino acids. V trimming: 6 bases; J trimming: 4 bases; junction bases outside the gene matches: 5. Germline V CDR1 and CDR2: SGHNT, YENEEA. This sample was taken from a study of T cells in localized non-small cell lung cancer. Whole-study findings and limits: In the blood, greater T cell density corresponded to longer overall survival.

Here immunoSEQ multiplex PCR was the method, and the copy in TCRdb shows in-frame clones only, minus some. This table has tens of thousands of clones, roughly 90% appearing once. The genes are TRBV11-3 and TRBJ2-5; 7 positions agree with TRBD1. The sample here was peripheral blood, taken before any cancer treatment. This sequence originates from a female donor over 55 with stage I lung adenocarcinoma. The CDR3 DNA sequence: TGTGCCAGCAGTCCTACAGGGGTAGAGACCCAGTACTTC. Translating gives CASSPTGVETQYF.